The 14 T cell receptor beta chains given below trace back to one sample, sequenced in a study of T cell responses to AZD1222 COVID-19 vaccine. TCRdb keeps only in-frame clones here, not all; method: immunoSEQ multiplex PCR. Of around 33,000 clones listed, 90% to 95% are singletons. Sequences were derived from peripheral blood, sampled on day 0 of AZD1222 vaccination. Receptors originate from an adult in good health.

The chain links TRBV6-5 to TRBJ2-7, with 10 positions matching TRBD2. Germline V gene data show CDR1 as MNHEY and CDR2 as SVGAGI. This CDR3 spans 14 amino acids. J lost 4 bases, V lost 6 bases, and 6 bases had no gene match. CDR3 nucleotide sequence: TGTGCCAGCAGCCGCAGCGGGGGGGTATACGAGCAGTACTTC. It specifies CASSRSGGVYEQYF.

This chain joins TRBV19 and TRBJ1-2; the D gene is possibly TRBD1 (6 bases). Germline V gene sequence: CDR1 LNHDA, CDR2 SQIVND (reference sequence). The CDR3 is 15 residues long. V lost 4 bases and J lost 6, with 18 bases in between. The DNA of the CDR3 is TGTGCCAGTAGTAAAAACCTACAGGGAGAGAATGGCTACACCTTC. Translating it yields CASSKNLQGENGYTF.

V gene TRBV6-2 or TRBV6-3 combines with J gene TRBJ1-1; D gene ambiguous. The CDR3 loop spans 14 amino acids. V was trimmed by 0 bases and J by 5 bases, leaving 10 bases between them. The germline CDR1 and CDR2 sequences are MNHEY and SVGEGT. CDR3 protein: CASSYSVGFTEAFF. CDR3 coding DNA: TGTGCCAGCAGTTACTCGGTCGGGTTTACTGAAGCTTTCTTT.

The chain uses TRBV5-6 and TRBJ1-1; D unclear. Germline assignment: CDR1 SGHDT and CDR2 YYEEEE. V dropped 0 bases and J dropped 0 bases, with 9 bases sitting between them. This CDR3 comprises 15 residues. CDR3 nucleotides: TGTGCCAGCAGCTTGGAAGGAGTCATGAACACTGAAGCTTTCTTT. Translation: CASSLEGVMNTEAFF.

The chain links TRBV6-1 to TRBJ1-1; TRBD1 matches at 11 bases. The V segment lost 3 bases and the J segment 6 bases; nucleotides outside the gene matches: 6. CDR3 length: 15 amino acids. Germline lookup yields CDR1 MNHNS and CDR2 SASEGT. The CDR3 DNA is TGTGCCAGCAGTGATTGGGGACAGGGGGTCGCTGAAGCTTTCTTT. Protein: CASSDWGQGVAEAFF.

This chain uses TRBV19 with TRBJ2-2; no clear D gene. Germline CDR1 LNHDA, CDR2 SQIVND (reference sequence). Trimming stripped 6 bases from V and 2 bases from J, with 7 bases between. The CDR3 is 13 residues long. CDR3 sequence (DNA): TGTGCCAGTAGCGCCAGCAACACCGGGGAGCTGTTTTTT. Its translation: CASSASNTGELFF.

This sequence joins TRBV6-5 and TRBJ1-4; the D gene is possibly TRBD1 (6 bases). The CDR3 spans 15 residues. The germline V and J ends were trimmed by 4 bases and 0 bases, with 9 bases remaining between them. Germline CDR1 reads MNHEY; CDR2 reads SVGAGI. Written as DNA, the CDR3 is TGTGCCAGCAGTTTGGGGGGGCCAACTAATGAAAAACTGTTTTTT. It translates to CASSLGGPTNEKLFF.

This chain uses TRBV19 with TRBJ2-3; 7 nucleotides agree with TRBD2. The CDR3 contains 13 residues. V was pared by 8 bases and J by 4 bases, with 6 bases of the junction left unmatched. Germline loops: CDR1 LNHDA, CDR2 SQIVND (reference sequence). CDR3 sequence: CASSPGRADTQYF. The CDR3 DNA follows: TGTGCCAGTTCCCCGGGGAGGGCAGATACGCAGTATTTT. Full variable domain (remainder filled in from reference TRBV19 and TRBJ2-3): DGGITQSPKYLFRKEGQNVTLSCEQNLNHDAMYWYRQDPGQGLRLIYYSQIVNDFQKGDIAEGYSVSREKKESFPLTVTSAQKNPTAFYLCASSPGRADTQYFGPGTRLTVL.

CDR3 bases: TGTGCCAGTAGTTCCCCGTCAGGCCTAACGAGAAGTCGCACTGAAGCTTTCTTT. Protein sequence: CASSSPSGLTRSRTEAFF. The V call is TRBV19, the J call TRBJ1-1; D ambiguous. Looked up from germline, CDR1 is LNHDA and CDR2 is SQIVND (reference sequence). CDR3 length: 18 residues. V lost 5 bases and J lost 4, with 26 bases in between.

The CDR3 nucleotides are TGTGCCAGCAGTTTATGGGTCCAAGAGACCCAGTACTTC. Translating it yields CASSLWVQETQYF. The chain combines TRBV12-3 or TRBV12-4 with TRBJ2-5, with D hard to call. The CDR3 is made up of 13 amino acids. V lost 2 bases, J lost 1 base, and 5 bases lay in between.

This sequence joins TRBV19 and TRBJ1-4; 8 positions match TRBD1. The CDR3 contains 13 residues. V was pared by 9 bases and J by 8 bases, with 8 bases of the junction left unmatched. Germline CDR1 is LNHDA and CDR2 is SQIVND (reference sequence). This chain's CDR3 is CASKDRAREKLFF. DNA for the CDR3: TGTGCCAGCAAGGACAGGGCGCGGGAAAAACTGTTTTTT.

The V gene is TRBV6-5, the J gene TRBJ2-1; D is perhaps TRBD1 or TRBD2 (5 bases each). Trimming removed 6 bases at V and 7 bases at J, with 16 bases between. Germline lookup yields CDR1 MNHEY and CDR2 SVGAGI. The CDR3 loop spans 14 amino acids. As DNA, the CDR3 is TGTGCCAGCAGGGGAGTGAAGGGGTGGAATGAGCAGTTCTTC. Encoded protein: CASRGVKGWNEQFF.

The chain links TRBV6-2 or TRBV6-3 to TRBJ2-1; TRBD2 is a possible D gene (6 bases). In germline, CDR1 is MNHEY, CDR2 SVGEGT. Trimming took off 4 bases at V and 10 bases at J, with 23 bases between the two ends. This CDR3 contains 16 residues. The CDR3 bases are TGTGCCAGCAGTTCCGGGCCGGGACTCCCTCCCGGAGAGCAGTTCTTC. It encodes CASSSGPGLPPGEQFF.

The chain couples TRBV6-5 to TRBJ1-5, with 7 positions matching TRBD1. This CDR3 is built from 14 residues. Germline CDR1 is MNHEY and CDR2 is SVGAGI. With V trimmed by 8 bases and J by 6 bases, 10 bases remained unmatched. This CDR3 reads CASLPVTGSQPQHF. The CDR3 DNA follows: TGTGCCAGCCTACCTGTGACAGGGAGTCAGCCCCAGCATTTT.